A selection of T cell receptor beta chains follows, all from one sample in a study of blood T cells in healthy people across ages. From the 5' RACE reads, TCRdb called clonotypes with MiXCR, one entry per CDR3 protein. The data contain 1.5 million to 2 million distinct CDR3 sequences, over 25% of them seen just once; the ten biggest clones take up 7.7%. The sequenced sample was blood. The receptors stem from a woman younger than 45 in good health. The CDR3 runs from the conserved cysteine through the conserved F or W. A D gene is named only where the DNA matches it firmly. Size values are once, few and many counts, or a class for expanded clones, and some rows have none.

V: TRBV29-1
size: NA
D: NA
J: TRBJ2-7
CDR3: CSAVYRCYEQYF
DNA: NA

V: TRBV20-1
size: NA
D: TRBD1
J: TRBJ1-1
CDR3: CSARDPGTGRTEAFF
DNA: TGCAGTGCTAGAGATCCCGGGACAGGAAGGACTGAAGCTTTCTTT

V: TRBV20-1
size: few
D: NA
J: TRBJ2-1
CDR3: CSARDPASASSYNEQFF
DNA: TGCAGTGCTAGAGATCCGGCTAGCGCTAGCTCCTACAATGAGCAGTTCTTC

V: TRBV3-1
size: many
D: NA
J: TRBJ2-5
CDR3: CASSPTRGVEETQYF
DNA: TGTGCCAGCAGCCCTACACGCGGGGTGGAAGAGACCCAGTACTTC

V: TRBV20-1
size: NA
D: NA
J: TRBJ2-7
CDR3: CSARGGHLEQYF
DNA: TGCAGTGCTAGGGGGGGACACTTAGAGCAGTACTTC

V: TRBV12-3/TRBV12-4
size: NA
D: TRBD1
J: TRBJ1-5
CDR3: CASSPTGMGQPQHF
DNA: TGTGCCAGCAGCCCGACAGGGATGGGACAGCCCCAGCATTTT

V: TRBV15
size: few
D: TRBD2
J: TRBJ2-7
CDR3: CATSRDSGRREQYF
DNA: TGTGCCACCAGCAGAGATAGCGGGAGGAGAGAGCAGTACTTC

V: TRBV9
size: few
D: TRBD1
J: TRBJ2-3
CDR3: CASSVALGTGRNTQYF
DNA: TGTGCCAGCAGCGTAGCGCTCGGGACAGGGCGAAATACGCAGTATTTT

V: TRBV6-6
size: NA
D: TRBD1
J: TRBJ1-5
CDR3: CASSGDRTGGNQPQHF
DNA: TGTGCCAGCAGTGGGGACAGGACCGGGGGCAATCAGCCCCAGCATTTT

V: TRBV5-1
size: NA
D: NA
J: TRBJ2-1
CDR3: CASSFLDPNEQFF
DNA: TGCGCCAGCAGCTTCTTGGACCCGAATGAGCAGTTCTTC

V: TRBV19
size: NA
D: TRBD2
J: TRBJ2-1
CDR3: CASSIGDYAFDEQFF
DNA: TGTGCCAGTAGTATAGGGGACTACGCGTTCGATGAGCAGTTCTTC

V: TRBV10-2
size: NA
D: TRBD2
J: TRBJ2-7
CDR3: CASSEAPSGEPPGYEQYF
DNA: TGCGCCAGCAGTGAGGCTCCTAGCGGGGAGCCCCCTGGCTACGAGCAGTACTTC

V: TRBV6-6
size: NA
D: NA
J: TRBJ2-3
CDR3: CASSYLRGSGMGDTQYF
DNA: TGTGCCAGCAGTTACCTCCGGGGCTCAGGGATGGGAGATACGCAGTATTTT

V: TRBV2
size: NA
D: TRBD2
J: TRBJ2-7
CDR3: CASGGVSYEQYF
DNA: TGTGCCAGTGGGGGGGTATCCTACGAGCAGTACTTC

V: TRBV29-1
size: many
D: NA
J: TRBJ2-7
CDR3: CSVGDPGGPSYEQYF
DNA: TGCAGCGTTGGTGATCCCGGGGGTCCCTCCTACGAGCAGTACTTC

V: TRBV7-2
size: NA
D: NA
J: TRBJ2-7
CDR3: CASSRPDVVKEQYF
DNA: TGTGCCAGCAGCCGCCCGGACGTCGTCAAGGAGCAGTACTTC

V: TRBV4-1
size: NA
D: NA
J: TRBJ2-3
CDR3: CASSHWAGRSTDTQYF
DNA: TGCGCCAGCAGCCATTGGGCCGGCAGGAGCACAGATACGCAGTATTTT

V: TRBV20-1
size: few
D: NA
J: TRBJ2-1
CDR3: CSARVPGQQLFSFYNEQFF
DNA: TGCAGTGCTAGAGTTCCGGGACAACAGCTATTTAGCTTCTACAATGAGCAGTTCTTC

V: TRBV10-3
size: NA
D: TRBD1
J: TRBJ1-1
CDR3: CAGSGTGTQKAFF
DNA: TGTGCCGGCTCCGGGACAGGGACTCAGAAGGCTTTCTTT

V: TRBV6-5
size: many
D: TRBD1
J: TRBJ1-2
CDR3: CASRPDRGSYGYTF
DNA: TGTGCCAGCAGACCGGACAGGGGAAGCTATGGCTACACCTTC

V: TRBV9
size: NA
D: NA
J: TRBJ2-7
CDR3: CASSVGAGTEQYF
DNA: TGCGCCAGCAGCGTAGGAGCCGGGACTGAGCAGTACTTC

V: TRBV16
size: NA
D: NA
J: TRBJ1-5
CDR3: CASSQVQNQPQHF
DNA: TGTGCCAGCAGCCAAGTACAAAATCAGCCCCAGCATTTT

V: TRBV3-1
size: few
D: NA
J: TRBJ1-1
CDR3: CASSPAQGPKIGAFF
DNA: TGTGCCAGCAGCCCCGCTCAGGGGCCCAAGATCGGAGCTTTCTTT

V: TRBV5-1
size: NA
D: NA
J: TRBJ1-2
CDR3: CASSFRTTVTDSSGYTF
DNA: TGCGCCAGCAGCTTCCGGACCACGGTGACAGATTCGTCGGGCTACACCTTC

V: TRBV27
size: few
D: NA
J: TRBJ1-2
CDR3: CASSLKTASGYTF
DNA: TGTGCCAGCAGTTTAAAAACAGCCAGTGGCTACACCTTC

V: TRBV6-1
size: NA
D: TRBD1
J: TRBJ2-3
CDR3: CASRWTGDTDTQYF
DNA: TGTGCCAGCAGGTGGACAGGGGACACAGATACGCAGTATTTT

V: TRBV5-6
size: few
D: NA
J: TRBJ2-5
CDR3: CASSPDRDSETQYF
DNA: TGTGCCAGCAGCCCCGACAGGGACTCAGAGACCCAGTACTTC

V: TRBV18
size: NA
D: NA
J: TRBJ2-5
CDR3: CASSPRADKKETQYF
DNA: TGTGCCAGCTCACCAAGGGCAGACAAGAAAGAGACCCAGTACTTC

V: TRBV7-6
size: few
D: NA
J: TRBJ2-5
CDR3: CASSLVRGPRTQYF
DNA: TGTGCCAGCAGCTTAGTCCGGGGGCCCCGGACCCAGTACTTC

V: TRBV12-3/TRBV12-4
size: few
D: TRBD1
J: TRBJ1-3
CDR3: CASSQGQGTLGNTIYF
DNA: TGTGCCAGCAGTCAGGGACAGGGGACGCTCGGAAACACCATATATTTT

V: TRBV7-3
size: NA
D: TRBD1
J: TRBJ2-2
CDR3: CASSPRTGGFGNTGELFF
DNA: TGTGCCAGCAGCCCCCGGACAGGGGGATTCGGGAACACCGGGGAGCTGTTTTTT

V: TRBV30
size: many
D: NA
J: TRBJ2-5
CDR3: CAWGHQRKTQYF
DNA: TGTGCCTGGGGGCATCAACGGAAGACCCAGTACTTC

V: TRBV19
size: NA
D: TRBD2
J: TRBJ2-1
CDR3: CASSKPSGSISYNEQFF
DNA: TGTGCCAGTAGTAAGCCTAGCGGGTCGATCTCCTACAATGAGCAGTTCTTC

V: TRBV7-8
size: many
D: NA
J: TRBJ2-1
CDR3: CASSSGTFPDEQFF
DNA: TGTGCCAGCAGCTCAGGGACCTTTCCCGATGAGCAGTTCTTC

V: TRBV4-3
size: few
D: TRBD1
J: TRBJ2-7
CDR3: CSSSQSLYRGSYEQYF
DNA: TGCTCCAGCAGCCAATCCCTTTACAGGGGTAGCTACGAGCAGTACTTC

V: TRBV4-1
size: few
D: TRBD1
J: TRBJ2-7
CDR3: CASSQDVGTGAGEQYF
DNA: TGCGCCAGCAGCCAAGATGTCGGGACAGGGGCTGGTGAGCAGTACTTC

V: TRBV12-3/TRBV12-4
size: many
D: TRBD2
J: TRBJ2-7
CDR3: CASRGAGRSGEQYF
DNA: TGTGCCAGCAGGGGAGCGGGGAGGTCGGGCGAGCAGTACTTC

V: TRBV9
size: few
D: NA
J: TRBJ2-1
CDR3: CASSVAGAKRGEQFF
DNA: TGTGCCAGCAGCGTAGCGGGGGCCAAGCGGGGAGAGCAGTTCTTC

V: TRBV7-2
size: many
D: NA
J: TRBJ2-3
CDR3: CASSLDSTSLTSTDTQYF
DNA: TGTGCCAGCAGCTTAGATTCCACCTCGTTAACTAGCACAGATACGCAGTATTTT

V: TRBV20-1
size: NA
D: NA
J: TRBJ2-5
CDR3: CSAMGGQETQYF
DNA: TGCAGTGCTATGGGCGGCCAAGAGACCCAGTACTTC

V: TRBV7-9
size: NA
D: NA
J: TRBJ2-7
CDR3: CASSSPRSSGRRGYEQYF
DNA: TGTGCCAGCAGCTCCCCACGTTCCTCCGGGCGGCGGGGATACGAGCAGTACTTC

V: TRBV18
size: few
D: NA
J: TRBJ2-1
CDR3: CASSPGEEQFF
DNA: TGTGCCAGCTCACCGGGGGAAGAGCAGTTCTTC

V: TRBV7-2
size: few
D: NA
J: TRBJ2-5
CDR3: CASSLLARNQETQYF
DNA: TGTGCCAGCAGCTTGTTAGCCAGGAACCAAGAGACCCAGTACTTC